The 3 T cell receptor beta chains below come from one sample, sequenced in a study of cytomegalovirus exposure and HLA in healthy donors (dated by TCRdb to about 2017). Library method: the immunoSEQ multiplex PCR assay. For the multiplex PCR, a mixture combining 60 forward primers for TCR Vbeta segments and 13 reverse primers for TCR Jbeta segments was used. The table comes from immuneACCESS by way of TCRdb, which keeps in-frame sequences with V and J called. Part of the clones is missing from these tables; in studies checked, under half for an unresolved V gene and the rest for unknown reasons. The record for this sample contains tens of thousands of clones. The ten largest account for 1.7% of the sample. The sequencing sample was made of PBMCs. The receptors derive from a woman in her 30s in good health and CMV-seronegative.

The chain is built from TRBV4-1 and TRBJ2-1; 12 bases are a match to TRBD2. J was trimmed by 6 bases and V by 2 bases; bases with no gene match: 5. Per the germline V gene, CDR1 is MGHRA and CDR2 is YSYEKL. The CDR3 spans 16 residues. DNA of the CDR3: TGCGCCAGCAGCCAAAGAGGACTAGCGGGGTTCAATGAGCAGTTCTTC. Its translation: CASSQRGLAGFNEQFF.

Details on this clone: Other nucleotide sequences in the sample specify the same CDR3. This rearrangement joins TRBV29-1 to TRBJ1-1; D may be TRBD1 (5 bases). Between the trimmed V and J ends, which lost 4 bases and 1 base, there was a span of 13 bases. Germline CDR1 reads SQVTM; CDR2 reads ANQGSEA. The CDR3 loop spans 14 amino acids. The CDR3 sequence: CSVGGIYSNTEAFF. DNA for the CDR3: TGCAGCGTTGGGGGCATATACTCGAACACTGAAGCTTTCTTT.

In DNA form, the CDR3 reads TGTGCCAGCAGAGACAACCGGGACTCATCCTACGAGCAGTACTTC. The encoded protein is CASRDNRDSSYEQYF. The chain joins TRBV2 to TRBJ2-7; D perhaps matches TRBD2 (6 bases). Germline CDR1 SNHLY, CDR2 FYNNEI. V dropped 6 bases and J dropped 1 base, with 16 bases sitting between them. This CDR3 has 15 amino acids.